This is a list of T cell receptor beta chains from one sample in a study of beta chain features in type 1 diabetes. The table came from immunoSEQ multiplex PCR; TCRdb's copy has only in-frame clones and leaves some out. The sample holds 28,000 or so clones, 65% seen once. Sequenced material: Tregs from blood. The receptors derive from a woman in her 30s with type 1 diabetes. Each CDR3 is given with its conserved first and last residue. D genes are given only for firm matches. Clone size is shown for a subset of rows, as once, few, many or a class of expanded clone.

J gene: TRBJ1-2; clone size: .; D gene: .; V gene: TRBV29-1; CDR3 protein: CSVVEGDHNYGYTF; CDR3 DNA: TGCAGCGTTGTCGAGGGCGACCATAACTATGGCTACACCTTC
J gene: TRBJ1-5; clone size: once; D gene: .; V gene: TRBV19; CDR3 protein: CASSPDSGNQPQHF; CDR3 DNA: TGTGCCAGTAGTCCGGACAGCGGCAATCAGCCCCAGCATTTT
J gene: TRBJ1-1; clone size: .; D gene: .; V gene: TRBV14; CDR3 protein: CASSQRRGNTEAFF; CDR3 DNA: TGTGCCAGCAGCCAACGGCGGGGGAACACTGAAGCTTTCTTT
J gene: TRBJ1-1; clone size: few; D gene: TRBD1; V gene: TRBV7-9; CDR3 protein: CASSLDGTGVTEAFF; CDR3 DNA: TGTGCCAGCAGCTTAGACGGAACAGGGGTCACTGAAGCTTTCTTT
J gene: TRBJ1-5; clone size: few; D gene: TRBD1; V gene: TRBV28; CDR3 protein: CASSSGTVNFQPQHF; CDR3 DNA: TGTGCCAGCAGCTCCGGGACAGTAAACTTTCAGCCCCAGCATTTT
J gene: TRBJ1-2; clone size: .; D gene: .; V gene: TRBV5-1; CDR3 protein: CASSPAGVSDGYTF; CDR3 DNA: TGCGCCAGCAGCCCGGCAGGGGTTAGCGATGGCTACACCTTC
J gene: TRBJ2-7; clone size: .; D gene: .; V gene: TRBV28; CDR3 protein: CASSLNAGTVHEQYF; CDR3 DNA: TGTGCCAGCAGTTTAAACGCGGGGACAGTCCACGAGCAGTACTTC
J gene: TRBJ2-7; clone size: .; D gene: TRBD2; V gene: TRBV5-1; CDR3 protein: CASSSGLAEIYEQYF; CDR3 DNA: TGCGCCAGCAGCTCGGGACTAGCGGAGATCTACGAGCAGTACTTC
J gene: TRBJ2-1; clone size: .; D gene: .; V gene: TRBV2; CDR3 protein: CASRVQGGSEQFF; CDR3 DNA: TGTGCCAGCAGAGTACAGGGAGGGAGTGAGCAGTTCTTC
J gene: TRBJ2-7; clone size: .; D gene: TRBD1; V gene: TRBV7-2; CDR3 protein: CASSGRTGVYEQYF; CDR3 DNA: TGTGCCAGCAGCGGGAGGACAGGGGTCTACGAGCAGTACTTC
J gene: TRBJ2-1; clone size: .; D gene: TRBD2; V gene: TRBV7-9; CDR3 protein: CASSRKLAEPYNEQFF; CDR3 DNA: TGTGCCAGCAGCCGGAAACTAGCGGAACCCTACAATGAGCAGTTCTTC
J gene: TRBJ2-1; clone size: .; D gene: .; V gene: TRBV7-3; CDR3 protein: CASSLGLVGGEQFF; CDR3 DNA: TGTGCCAGCAGCTTAGGGCTAGTGGGGGGTGAGCAGTTCTTC
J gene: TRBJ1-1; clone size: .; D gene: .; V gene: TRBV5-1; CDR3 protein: CASSTGTPRGTEAFF; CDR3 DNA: TGCGCCAGCAGCACGGGGACACCACGAGGGACTGAAGCTTTCTTT
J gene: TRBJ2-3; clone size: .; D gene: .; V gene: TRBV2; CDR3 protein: CASSRTTISTDTQYF; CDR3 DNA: TGTGCCAGCAGTAGGACTACAATAAGCACAGATACGCAGTATTTT
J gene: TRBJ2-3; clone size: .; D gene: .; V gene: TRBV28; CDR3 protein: CASSSSDSNTDTQYF; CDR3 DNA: TGTGCCAGCAGTTCATCCGACAGCAACACAGATACGCAGTATTTT
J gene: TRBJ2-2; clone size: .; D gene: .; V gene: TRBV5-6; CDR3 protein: CASTARQGETPGSCFF; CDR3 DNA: .
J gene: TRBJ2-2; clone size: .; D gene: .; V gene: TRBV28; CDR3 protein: CASSLYRATGELFF; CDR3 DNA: TGTGCCAGCAGTTTATACAGGGCCACCGGGGAGCTGTTTTTT
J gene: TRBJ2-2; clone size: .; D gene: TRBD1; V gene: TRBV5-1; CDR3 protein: CASSSGQGGTGELFF; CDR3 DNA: TGCGCCAGCAGCTCTGGACAGGGTGGCACCGGGGAGCTGTTTTTT
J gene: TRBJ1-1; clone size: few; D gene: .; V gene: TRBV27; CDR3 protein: CASSLLEDTEAFF; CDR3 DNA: TGTGCCAGCAGTTTACTAGAGGACACTGAAGCTTTCTTT
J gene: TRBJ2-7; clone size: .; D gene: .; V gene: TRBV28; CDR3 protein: CASNRQISYEQYF; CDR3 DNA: TGTGCCAGCAATCGCCAGATCTCCTACGAGCAGTACTTC
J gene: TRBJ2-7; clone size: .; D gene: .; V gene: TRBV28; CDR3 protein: CASSTPGVEYEQYF; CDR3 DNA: TGTGCCAGCAGTACTCCAGGGGTCGAGTACGAGCAGTACTTC
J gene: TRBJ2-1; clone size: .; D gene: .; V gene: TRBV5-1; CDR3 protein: CASSLYRGGEQFF; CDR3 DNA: TGCGCCAGCAGCTTGTACAGGGGGGGTGAGCAGTTCTTC
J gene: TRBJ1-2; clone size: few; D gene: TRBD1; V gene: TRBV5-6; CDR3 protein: CASSSQGQGTGYSYGYTF; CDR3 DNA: TGTGCCAGCAGCTCCCAGGGACAGGGGACCGGATATAGCTATGGCTACACCTTC
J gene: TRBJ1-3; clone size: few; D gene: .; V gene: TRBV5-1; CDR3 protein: CASRYTGLGNTIYF; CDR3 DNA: TGCGCCAGCAGGTATACGGGTCTTGGAAACACCATATATTTT
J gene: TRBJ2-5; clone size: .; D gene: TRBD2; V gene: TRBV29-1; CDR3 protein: CSVSFAGVETQYF; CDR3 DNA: TGCAGCGTTTCTTTTGCGGGAGTAGAGACCCAGTACTTC
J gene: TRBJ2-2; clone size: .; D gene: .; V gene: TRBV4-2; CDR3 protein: CASSFGTRYTGELFF; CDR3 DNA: TGTGCCAGCAGCTTCGGGACTCGATACACCGGGGAGCTGTTTTTT
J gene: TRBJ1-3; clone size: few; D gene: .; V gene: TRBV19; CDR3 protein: CASSKKSDYSGNTIYF; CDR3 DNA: TGTGCCAGTAGTAAAAAATCTGACTACTCTGGAAACACCATATATTTT
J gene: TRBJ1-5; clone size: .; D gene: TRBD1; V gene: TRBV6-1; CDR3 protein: CASTPTGEGNQPQHF; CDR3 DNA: TGTGCCAGCACCCCTACAGGGGAGGGCAATCAGCCCCAGCATTTT
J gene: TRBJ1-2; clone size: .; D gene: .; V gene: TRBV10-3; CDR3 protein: CAISGRDTSTPFYGYTF; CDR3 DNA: TGTGCCATCAGTGGCCGGGACACGTCCACCCCTTTCTATGGCTACACCTTC
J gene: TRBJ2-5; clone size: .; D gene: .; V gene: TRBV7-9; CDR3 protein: CASSSLSRGETQYF; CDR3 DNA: TGTGCCAGCAGCTCCCTCAGCCGGGGAGAGACCCAGTACTTC
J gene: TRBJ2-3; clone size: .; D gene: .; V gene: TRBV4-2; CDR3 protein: CASSQAQVVTDTQYF; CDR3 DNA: TGTGCCAGCAGCCAAGCGCAGGTAGTCACAGATACGCAGTATTTT
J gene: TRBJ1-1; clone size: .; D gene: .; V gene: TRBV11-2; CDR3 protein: CASSLQANTEAFF; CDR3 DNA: TGTGCCAGCAGCTTACAGGCGAACACTGAAGCTTTCTTT
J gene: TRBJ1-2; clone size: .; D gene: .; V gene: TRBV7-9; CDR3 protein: CASSLSGFYGYTF; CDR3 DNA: TGTGCCAGCAGCTTATCAGGATTCTATGGCTACACCTTC
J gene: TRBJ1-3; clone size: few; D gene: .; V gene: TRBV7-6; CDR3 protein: CASSSRVSGNTIYF; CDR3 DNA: TGTGCCAGCAGCTCGCGTGTCTCTGGAAACACCATATATTTT
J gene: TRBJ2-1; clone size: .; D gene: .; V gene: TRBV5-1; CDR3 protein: CASSLVPGVDEQFF; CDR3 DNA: TGCGCCAGCAGCTTGGTTCCGGGGGTCGATGAGCAGTTCTTC
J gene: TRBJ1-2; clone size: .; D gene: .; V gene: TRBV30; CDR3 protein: CAWSEWAGHGYTF; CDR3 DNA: TGTGCCTGGAGTGAGTGGGCTGGCCATGGCTACACCTTC
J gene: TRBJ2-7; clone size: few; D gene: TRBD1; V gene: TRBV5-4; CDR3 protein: CASSLGGQGAVEQYF; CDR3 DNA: TGTGCCAGCAGCTTGGGGGGACAGGGGGCGGTGGAGCAGTACTTC
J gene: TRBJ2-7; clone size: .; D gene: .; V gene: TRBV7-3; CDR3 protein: CASRRQGVYEQYF; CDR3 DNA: TGTGCCAGCAGGAGGCAGGGTGTCTACGAGCAGTACTTC
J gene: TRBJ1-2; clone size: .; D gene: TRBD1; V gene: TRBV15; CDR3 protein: CATSASGQGAYGYTF; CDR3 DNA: TGTGCCACCAGCGCCAGTGGACAGGGGGCCTATGGCTACACCTTC
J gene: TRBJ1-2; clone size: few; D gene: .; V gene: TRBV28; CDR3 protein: CASTLDRMRGYTF; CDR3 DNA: TGTGCCAGCACACTCGACCGCATGCGGGGCTACACCTTC
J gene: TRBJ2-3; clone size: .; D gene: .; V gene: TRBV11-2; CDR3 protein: CASSLGPPTDTQYF; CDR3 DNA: TGTGCCAGCAGCTTGGGGCCCCCCACAGATACGCAGTATTTT
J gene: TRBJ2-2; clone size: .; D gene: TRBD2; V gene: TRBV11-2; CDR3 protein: CASKLASNTGELFF; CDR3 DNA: TGTGCCAGCAAACTAGCGTCGAACACCGGGGAGCTGTTTTTT
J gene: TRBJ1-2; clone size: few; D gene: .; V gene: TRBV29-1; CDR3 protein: CSVEDTNYGYTF; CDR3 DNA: TGCAGCGTTGAAGACACAAACTATGGCTACACCTTC
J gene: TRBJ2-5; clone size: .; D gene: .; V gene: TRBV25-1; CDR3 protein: CASSEGPTRIQETQYF; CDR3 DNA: TGTGCCAGCAGTGAGGGGCCGACTAGGATACAAGAGACCCAGTACTTC
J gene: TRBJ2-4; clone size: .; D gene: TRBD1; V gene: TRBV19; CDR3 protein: CASTMTGEDIQYF; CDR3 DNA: TGTGCCAGTACCATGACAGGGGAGGACATTCAGTACTTC
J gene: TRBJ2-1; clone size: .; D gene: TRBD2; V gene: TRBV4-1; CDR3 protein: CASSQDIVGASGRLNEQFF; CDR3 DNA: TGCGCCAGCAGCCAAGATATCGTTGGGGCTAGCGGGAGACTAAATGAGCAGTTCTTC
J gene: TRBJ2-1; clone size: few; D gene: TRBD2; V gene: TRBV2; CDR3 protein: CASSNGLSGGSEQFF; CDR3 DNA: TGTGCCAGCAGTAACGGGCTCTCGGGGGGGAGTGAGCAGTTCTTC
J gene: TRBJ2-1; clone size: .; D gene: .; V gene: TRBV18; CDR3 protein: CASSPEGRRPYNEQFF; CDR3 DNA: TGTGCCAGCTCCCCGGAGGGAAGAAGGCCCTACAATGAGCAGTTCTTC
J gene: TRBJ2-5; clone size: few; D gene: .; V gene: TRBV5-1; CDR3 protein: CASSLWAGSQETQYF; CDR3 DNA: TGCGCCAGCAGCTTGTGGGCCGGCAGCCAAGAGACCCAGTACTTC
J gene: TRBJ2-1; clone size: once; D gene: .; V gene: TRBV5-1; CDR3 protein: CASSISDEQFF; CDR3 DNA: TGCGCCAGCAGCATTAGCGATGAGCAGTTCTTC
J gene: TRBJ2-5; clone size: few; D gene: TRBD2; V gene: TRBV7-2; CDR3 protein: CASSFKRDETQYF; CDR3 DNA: TGTGCCAGCAGCTTTAAGCGGGATGAGACCCAGTACTTC
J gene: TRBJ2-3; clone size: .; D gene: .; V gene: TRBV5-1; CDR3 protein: CASSLLTDSNTQYF; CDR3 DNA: TGCGCCAGCAGCTTGTTGACAGACTCAAATACGCAGTATTTT